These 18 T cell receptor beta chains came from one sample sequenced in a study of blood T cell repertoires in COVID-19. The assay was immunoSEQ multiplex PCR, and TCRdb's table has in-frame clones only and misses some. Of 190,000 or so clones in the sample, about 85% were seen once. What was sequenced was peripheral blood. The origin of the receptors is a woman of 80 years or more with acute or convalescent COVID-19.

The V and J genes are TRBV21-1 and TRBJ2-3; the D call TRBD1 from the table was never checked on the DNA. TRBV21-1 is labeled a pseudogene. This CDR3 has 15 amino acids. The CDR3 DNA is TGTGCCAGCAGCAAAACAGGGAACAGCACAGATACGCAGTATTTT. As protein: CASSKTGNSTDTQYF.

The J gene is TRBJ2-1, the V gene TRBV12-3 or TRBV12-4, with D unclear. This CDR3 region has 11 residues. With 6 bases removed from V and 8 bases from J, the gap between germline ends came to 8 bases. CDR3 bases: TGTGCCAGCAGCCCCCGGGATGAGCAGTTCTTC. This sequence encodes CASSPRDEQFF.

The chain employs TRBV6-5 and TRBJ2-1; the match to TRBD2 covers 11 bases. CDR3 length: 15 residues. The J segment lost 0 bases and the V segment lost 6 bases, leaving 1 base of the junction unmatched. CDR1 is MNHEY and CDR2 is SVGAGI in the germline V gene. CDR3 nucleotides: TGTGCCAGCAGGGGACTAGCGGTCTCCTACAATGAGCAGTTCTTC. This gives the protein CASRGLAVSYNEQFF.

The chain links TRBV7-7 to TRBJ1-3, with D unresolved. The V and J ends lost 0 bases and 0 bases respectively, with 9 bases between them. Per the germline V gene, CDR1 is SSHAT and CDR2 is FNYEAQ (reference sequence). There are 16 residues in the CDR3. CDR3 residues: CASSLAPGSSGNTIYF. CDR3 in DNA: TGTGCCAGCAGCTTAGCCCCTGGTAGCTCTGGAAACACCATATATTTT.

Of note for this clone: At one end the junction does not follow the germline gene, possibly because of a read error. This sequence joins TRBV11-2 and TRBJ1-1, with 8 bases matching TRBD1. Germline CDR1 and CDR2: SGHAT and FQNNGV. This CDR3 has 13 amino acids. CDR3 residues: CASSQGAYTEAFF. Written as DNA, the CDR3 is TGTGCCAGCAGCCAGGGGGCTTACACTGAAGCCTTCTTT. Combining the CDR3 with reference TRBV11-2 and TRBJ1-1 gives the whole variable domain EAGVAQSPRYKIIEKRQSVAFWCNPISGHATLYWYQQILGQGPKLLIQFQNNGVVDDSQLPKDRFSAERLKGVDSTLKIQPAKLEDSAVYLCASSQGAYTEAFFGQGTRLTVV.

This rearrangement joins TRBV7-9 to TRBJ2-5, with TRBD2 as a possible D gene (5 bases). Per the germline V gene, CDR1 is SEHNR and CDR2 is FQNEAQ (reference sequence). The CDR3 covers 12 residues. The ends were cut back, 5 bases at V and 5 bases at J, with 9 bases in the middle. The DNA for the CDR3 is TGTGCCAGCAGCCTTCAGCGGGAGACCCAGTACTTC. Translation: CASSLQRETQYF.

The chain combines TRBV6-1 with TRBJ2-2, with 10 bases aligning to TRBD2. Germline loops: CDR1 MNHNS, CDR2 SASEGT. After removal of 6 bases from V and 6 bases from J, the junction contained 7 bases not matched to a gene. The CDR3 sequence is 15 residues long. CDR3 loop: CASSTPLAGAGELFF. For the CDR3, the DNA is TGTGCCAGCAGCACCCCTCTAGCGGGGGCCGGGGAGCTGTTTTTT.

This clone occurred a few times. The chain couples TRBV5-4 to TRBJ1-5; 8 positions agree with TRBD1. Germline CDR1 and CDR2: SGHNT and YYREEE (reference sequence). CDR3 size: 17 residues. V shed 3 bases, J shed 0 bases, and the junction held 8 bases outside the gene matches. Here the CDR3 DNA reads TGTGCCAGCAGCTATGGACAGGGCCCCCATAGCAATCAGCCCCAGCATTTT. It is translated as CASSYGQGPHSNQPQHF. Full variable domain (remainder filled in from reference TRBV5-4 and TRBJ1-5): ETGVTQSPTHLIKTRGQQVTLRCSSQSGHNTVSWYQQALGQGPQFIFQYYREEENGRGNFPPRFSGLQFPNYSSELNVNALELDDSALYLCASSYGQGPHSNQPQHFGDGTRLSIL.

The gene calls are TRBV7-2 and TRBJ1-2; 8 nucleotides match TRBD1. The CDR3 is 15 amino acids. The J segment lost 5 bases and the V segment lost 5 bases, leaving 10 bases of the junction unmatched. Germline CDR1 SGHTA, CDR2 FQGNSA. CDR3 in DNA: TGTGCCAGCAGCCCATCGACAGGGGCAGGGTATGGCTACACCTTC. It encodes CASSPSTGAGYGYTF.

The CDR3 DNA sequence: TGTGCCAGCAGCCAAGGACAGGGCGGGACTAGCGGGAGAGGGGAGCTGTTTTTT. This translates into CASSQGQGGTSGRGELFF. The rearrangement uses TRBV3-1 (or the pseudogene TRBV3-2) and TRBJ2-2; 14 positions agree with TRBD2. Looked up from germline, CDR1 is LGHDT and CDR2 is YNNKEL (reference sequence). Losses at the gene ends were 1 base for V and 8 bases for J; bases not matched to a gene: 9. The length of the CDR3 is 18 residues.

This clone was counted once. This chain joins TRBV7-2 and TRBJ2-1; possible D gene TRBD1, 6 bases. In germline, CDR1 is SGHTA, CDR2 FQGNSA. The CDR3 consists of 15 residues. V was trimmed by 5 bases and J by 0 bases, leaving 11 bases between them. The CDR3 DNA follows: TGTGCCAGCAGCGCGGACAGCAACTCCTACAATGAGCAGTTCTTC. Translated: CASSADSNSYNEQFF.

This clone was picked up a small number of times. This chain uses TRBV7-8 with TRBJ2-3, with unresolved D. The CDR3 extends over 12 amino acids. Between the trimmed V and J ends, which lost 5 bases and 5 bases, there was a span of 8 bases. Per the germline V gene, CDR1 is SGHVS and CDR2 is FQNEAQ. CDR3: CASSNLGDTQYF. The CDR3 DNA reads TGTGCCAGCAGCAACCTAGGAGATACGCAGTATTTT.

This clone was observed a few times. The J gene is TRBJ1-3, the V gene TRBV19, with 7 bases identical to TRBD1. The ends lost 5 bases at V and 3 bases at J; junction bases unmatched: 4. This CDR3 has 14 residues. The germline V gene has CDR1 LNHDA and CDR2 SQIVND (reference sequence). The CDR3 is CASSDRAVGNTIYF. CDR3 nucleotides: TGTGCCAGTAGTGACAGGGCGGTTGGAAACACCATATATTTT.

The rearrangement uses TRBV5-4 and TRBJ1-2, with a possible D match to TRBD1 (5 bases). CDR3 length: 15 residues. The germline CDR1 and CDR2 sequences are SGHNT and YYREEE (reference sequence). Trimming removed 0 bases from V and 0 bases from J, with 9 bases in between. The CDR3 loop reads CASSLVGRANYGYTF. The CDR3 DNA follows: TGTGCCAGCAGCTTGGTGGGCAGGGCTAACTATGGCTACACCTTC.

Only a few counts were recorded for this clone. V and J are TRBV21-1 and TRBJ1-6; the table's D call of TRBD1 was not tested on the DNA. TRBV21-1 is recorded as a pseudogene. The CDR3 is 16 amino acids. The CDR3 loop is CASSVVDSSYNSPLHF. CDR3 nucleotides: TGTGCCAGCAGCGTAGTCGACAGCTCCTATAATTCACCCCTCCACTTT.

The CDR3 bases are TGTGCCAGTACCCCGCGAGGTGGGACAGGGGTGCAGCGGGGGTACGAGCAGTACTTC. Translation gives CASTPRGGTGVQRGYEQYF. The chain carries TRBV19 and TRBJ2-7; 10 bases line up with TRBD1. Germline trimming cut 7 bases from V and 4 bases from J; bases unmatched to any gene: 22. The CDR3 runs 19 residues. The germline V gene has CDR1 LNHDA and CDR2 SQIVND (reference sequence).

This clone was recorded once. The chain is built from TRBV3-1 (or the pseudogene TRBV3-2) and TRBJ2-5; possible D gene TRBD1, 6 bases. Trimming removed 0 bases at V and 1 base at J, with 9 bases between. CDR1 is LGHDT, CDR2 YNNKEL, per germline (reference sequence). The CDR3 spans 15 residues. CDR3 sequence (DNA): TGTGCCAGCAGCCAAGATTGGGACACCCAAGAGACCCAGTACTTC. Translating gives CASSQDWDTQETQYF.

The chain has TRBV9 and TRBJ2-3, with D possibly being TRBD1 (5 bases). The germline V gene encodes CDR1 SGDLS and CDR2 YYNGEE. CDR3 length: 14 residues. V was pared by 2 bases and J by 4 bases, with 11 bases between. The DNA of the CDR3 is TGTGCCAGCAGCGTCGGAAGGGGCGCAGATACGCAGTATTTT. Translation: CASSVGRGADTQYF. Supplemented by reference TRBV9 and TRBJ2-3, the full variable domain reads DSGVTQTPKHLITATGQRVTLRCSPRSGDLSVYWYQQSLDQGLQFLIQYYNGEERAKGNILERFSAQQFPDLHSELNLSSLELGDSALYFCASSVGRGADTQYFGPGTRLTVL.